The 23 T cell receptor beta chains presented below share a single source sample, sequenced in a study of identical twins. TCRdb analysed the 5' RACE reads with MiXCR anew, one entry per CDR3 protein. Counted here are roughly 720,000 distinct CDR3 sequences, over 15% occurring once; the ten biggest clones make up about an eighth. These data were likewise used in another study, on T cells expressing NK-cell markers.

Sequencing input: PBMCs. The receptors derive from a woman aged 18-29 years in good health.

V and J are TRBV5-1 and TRBJ2-1; no firm D call. The V end was cut by 0 bases, the J end by 0 bases, with 13 bases between. There are 17 residues in the CDR3. Germline V gene data show CDR1 as SGHRS and CDR2 as YFSETQ. In nucleotides, the CDR3 is TGCGCCAGCAGCTTGGAAGTCACGATGAGCTCCTACAATGAGCAGTTCTTC. Translated, it gives CASSLEVTMSSYNEQFF.

This chain joins TRBV6-4 and TRBJ2-1; 13 positions agree with TRBD2. J was trimmed by 4 bases and V by 0 bases; bases with no gene match: 0. The CDR3 covers 16 residues. CDR1 and CDR2 from the germline V gene are MRHNA and SNTAGT. CDR3: CASSDSLAGGYNEQFF. CDR3 bases: TGTGCCAGCAGTGACTCACTAGCGGGGGGGTACAATGAGCAGTTCTTC.

This chain uses TRBV4-3 with TRBJ2-1; D gene ambiguous. Germline values: CDR1 LGHNA, CDR2 YSLEER. The CDR3 covers 15 residues. Trimming stripped 1 base from V and 3 bases from J, with 10 bases between. The CDR3 nucleotides read TGCGCCAGCAGCCAAGCCCATGCAGGCTACAATGAGCAGTTCTTC. Its translation is CASSQAHAGYNEQFF.

This rearrangement joins TRBV4-2 to TRBJ2-1, with 8 bases that match TRBD2. In germline, CDR1 is LGHNA, CDR2 YNFKEQ. The ends lost 4 bases at V and 5 bases at J; junction bases unmatched: 7. This CDR3 is 15 amino acids long. The CDR3 DNA reads TGTGCCAGCAGCCTCGAAAGGACTAGCCACAATGAGCAGTTCTTC. Encoded protein: CASSLERTSHNEQFF.

This clonotype was observed a handful of times. The chain is built from TRBV7-8 and TRBJ1-1, with 8 bases aligning to TRBD1. Looked up from germline, CDR1 is SGHVS and CDR2 is FQNEAQ. The CDR3 loop spans 17 amino acids. V trimming: 5 bases; J trimming: 5 bases; junction bases outside the gene matches: 16. In nucleotides, the CDR3 is TGTGCCAGCAGCCTTAAATTCGGCAGGGGGCAGAGAACTGAAGCTTTCTTT. Encoded protein: CASSLKFGRGQRTEAFF.

This clonotype was detected only a few times. At one end, the junction sequence differs from germline, possibly due to a read error. V is TRBV12-3 or TRBV12-4 and J is TRBJ2-1; no definite D call. This CDR3 contains 13 residues. CDR3 amino acids: CASSKQDLFPPLF. Written as DNA, the CDR3 is TGTGCCAGCAGTAAGCAAGACCTATTCCCCCCGCTCTTC.

The chain has TRBV20-1 and TRBJ2-2; 11 bases agree with TRBD2. Germline loops: CDR1 DFQATT, CDR2 SNEGSKA (reference sequence). With V trimmed by 3 bases and J by 7 bases, 7 bases remained unmatched. This CDR3 is 15 amino acids long. The CDR3 loop reads CSASWLAGGDGELFF. CDR3 DNA: TGCAGTGCTAGCTGGCTAGCGGGAGGTGACGGGGAGCTGTTTTTT.

This clonotype was picked up many times. The gene calls are TRBV18 and TRBJ2-3; D remains ambiguous. Germline V gene lookup returns CDR1 KGHSH and CDR2 LQKENI. The CDR3 extends over 12 amino acids. V was shortened by 3 bases and J by 4 bases, with 5 bases between the two germline ends. This CDR3 reads CASSPDSDTQYF. CDR3 sequence (DNA): TGTGCCAGCTCACCCGATTCAGATACGCAGTATTTT. Full variable domain (missing parts from reference TRBV18 and TRBJ2-3): NAGVMQNPRHLVRRRGQEARLRCSPMKGHSHVYWYRQLPEEGLKFMVYLQKENIIDESGMPKERFSAEFPKEGPSILRIQQVVRGDSAAYFCASSPDSDTQYFGPGTRLTVL.

V gene TRBV3-1 combines with J gene TRBJ2-3; perhaps TRBD1 as D (6 bases). The CDR3 sequence is 17 residues long. Germline lookup yields CDR1 LGHDT and CDR2 YNNKEL (reference sequence). Trimming left V 0 bases short and J 6 bases short, with 19 bases between. The CDR3 loop is CASSQDTGLRAVDTQYF. The CDR3 nucleotides read TGTGCCAGCAGCCAAGACACAGGGCTCCGGGCGGTTGATACGCAGTATTTT.

This clonotype was found many times. This chain links TRBV20-1 with TRBJ2-2, with 9 positions matching TRBD1. Germline CDR1 DFQATT, CDR2 SNEGSKA (reference sequence). The CDR3 has 14 residues. V shed 5 bases and J 5 bases; nucleotides not matched to a gene: 6. CDR3 sequence (DNA): TGCAGTGCTTCTAACAGGGGGCAGACCGGGGAGCTGTTTTTT. It is translated as CSASNRGQTGELFF.

The chain links TRBV7-6 to TRBJ2-6; no clear D. Trimming stripped 5 bases from V and 2 bases from J, with 13 bases between. The CDR3 totals 16 residues. Germline CDR1 SGHVS, CDR2 FNYEAQ. The CDR3 here is CASSPPLGAGANVLTF. The CDR3 coding sequence is TGTGCCAGCAGCCCCCCTTTGGGCGCTGGGGCCAACGTCCTGACTTTC.

The sample holds many counts of this clonotype. This chain joins TRBV20-1 and TRBJ2-7, with D uncertain. Germline V lookup: CDR1 DFQATT, CDR2 SNEGSKA (reference sequence). The CDR3 contains 13 residues. Trimming left V 0 bases short and J 2 bases short, with 8 bases between. The CDR3 region is CSARDLTTYEQYF. DNA of the CDR3: TGCAGTGCTAGAGATCTTACCACCTACGAGCAGTACTTC.

The DNA of the CDR3 is TGCGCCAGCAGCAGGGCCAGACTAGGCCCCTACGAGCAGTACTTC. Amino acid sequence: CASSRARLGPYEQYF. V usage is TRBV5-1 and J usage is TRBJ2-7; TRBD2 might be the D (6 bases). CDR1 SGHRS and CDR2 YFSETQ come from the germline V gene. The V end lost 4 bases, the J end lost 2 bases, and 16 bases lay between the germline ends. The CDR3 spans 15 residues. Looking up the rest from reference TRBV5-1 and TRBJ2-7 gives the full variable domain: KAGVTQTPRYLIKTRGQQVTLSCSPISGHRSVSWYQQTPGQGLQFLFEYFSETQRNKGNFPGRFSGRQFSNSRSEMNVSTLELGDSALYLCASSRARLGPYEQYFGPGTRLTVT.

This clonotype appeared a few times. This chain connects TRBV6-5 to TRBJ2-7; possibly TRBD1 for D (5 bases). V was trimmed by 1 base and J by 2 bases, leaving 12 bases between them. Germline values: CDR1 MNHEY, CDR2 SVGAGI. The CDR3 consists of 15 residues. The CDR3 DNA reads TGTGCCAGCAGTTACTTCGGACACCGTCCCTACGAGCAGTACTTC. This encodes CASSYFGHRPYEQYF.

The rearrangement joins TRBV7-4 to TRBJ2-1; 7 bases are shared with TRBD1. The germline V gene encodes CDR1 SGHVT and CDR2 SQSDAQ. Trimming at V came to 5 bases and at J to 11 bases, leaving 12 bases not matched to a gene. The CDR3 contains 14 residues. CDR3 bases: TGTGCCAGCAGCCCGCGACAGGGAATCCGAAAGCAGTTCTTC. Translated, it gives CASSPRQGIRKQFF.

This chain uses TRBV9 with TRBJ2-3, with D unclear. V dropped 3 bases and J dropped 6 bases, with 8 bases sitting between them. This CDR3 is 12 amino acids long. Germline V gene data show CDR1 as SGDLS and CDR2 as YYNGEE. For the CDR3, the DNA is TGTGCCAGCAGCGCCAATGGCGATACGCAGTATTTT. Encoded protein: CASSANGDTQYF.

In its sample, this clonotype was seen a few times. CDR3 bases: TGCAGCGTCAGGGACACGACTAATGAAAAACTGTTTTTT. Its protein is CSVRDTTNEKLFF. This chain links TRBV29-1 with TRBJ1-4; D is possibly TRBD1 (6 bases). CDR1 and CDR2 from the germline V gene are SQVTM and ANQGSEA. This CDR3 spans 13 amino acids. The ends were cut back, 6 bases at V and 2 bases at J, with 10 bases in the middle.

This clonotype was detected a few times. V is TRBV12-5 and J is TRBJ2-4; weak D call: TRBD1 (5 bases). Germline V lookup: CDR1 LGHNT, CDR2 FRNRAP. The length of the CDR3 is 14 residues. V was cut by 1 base and J by 4 bases, with 8 bases left in between. The CDR3 DNA reads TGTGCTAGTGGTTTGGGACAGCAGAAAAACATTCAGTACTTC. This sequence encodes CASGLGQQKNIQYF.

This clonotype was observed a few times. V usage is TRBV6-1 and J usage is TRBJ2-1; no clear D gene. Germline CDR1 reads MNHNS; CDR2 reads SASEGT. V was pared by 6 bases and J by 2 bases, with 17 bases between. The CDR3 has 16 amino acids. This chain's CDR3 is CASSRGPTEPYNEQFF. In DNA, the CDR3 is TGTGCCAGCAGCCGAGGACCGACGGAGCCCTACAATGAGCAGTTCTTC.

This clonotype was recorded at least ten times. J is TRBJ2-1 and V is TRBV9; 9 bases agree with TRBD1. Germline V gives CDR1 SGDLS, CDR2 YYNGEE. The V and J ends lost 2 bases and 5 bases, in that order; junction bases with no gene match: 5. The CDR3 contains 15 residues. CDR3 amino acids: CASSVGTGRHNEQFF. The CDR3 DNA sequence: TGTGCCAGCAGCGTGGGGACAGGGAGGCACAATGAGCAGTTCTTC.

V usage is TRBV11-2 and J usage is TRBJ2-7; D may correspond to TRBD1 or TRBD2 (5 bases each). Germline CDR1 reads SGHAT; CDR2 reads FQNNGV. The CDR3 is 13 amino acids. DNA for the CDR3: TGTGCGACCAGGGTAAGGGAGTACTACGAGCAGTACTTC. Protein product: CATRVREYYEQYF.

The rearrangement links TRBV20-1 to TRBJ2-3, with 9 bases matching TRBD2. V lost 6 bases to trimming and J lost 4 bases; unmatched junction nucleotides: 11. Germline lookup yields CDR1 DFQATT and CDR2 SNEGSKA (reference sequence). The CDR3 totals 15 residues. The CDR3, as DNA: TGCAGTGCCCTGGAGACTAGCGGTTGGGCAGATACGCAGTATTTT. Its protein is CSALETSGWADTQYF.

The chain has TRBV12-3 or TRBV12-4 and TRBJ2-3, with TRBD2 matching over 12 bases. V dropped 3 bases and J dropped 6; count of bases not matched to a gene: 7. This CDR3 is built from 16 residues. CDR3: CASSFGLAGMRDTQYF. CDR3 DNA: TGTGCCAGCAGTTTCGGACTAGCGGGGATGAGGGATACGCAGTATTTT.